Listed here are 27 T cell receptor beta chains from one sample, sequenced in a study of T-cell reconstitution after alpha-beta-depleted transplantation in children. This sample's TCRbeta library carried unique molecular identifier barcodes. TCRdb analysed the PCR reads with MiXCR anew, one entry per CDR3 protein. The table includes 210,000 or so distinct CDR3 sequences, around 10% detected once. The sample here was PBMCs from the stem cell graft donor, taken from the stem cell graft. The origin of the receptors is a human donor who donated a stem cell graft to a child with acute lymphoblastic leukemia.

This clonotype was counted many times. The rearrangement joins TRBV20-1 to TRBJ1-5; 7 bases align to TRBD1. The CDR3 has 14 amino acids. Germline-derived CDR1 and CDR2 are DFQATT and SNEGSKA (reference sequence). Trimming removed 6 bases from V and 2 bases from J; junction bases left unmatched: 7. Here the CDR3 DNA reads TGCAGTGCCCTAGACAGGGCTGGCAATCAGCCCCAGCATTTT. This sequence encodes CSALDRAGNQPQHF.

The chain combines TRBV5-1 with TRBJ2-7; TRBD2 might be the D (5 bases). The CDR3 is 14 residues long. Germline V CDR1 and CDR2: SGHRS, YFSETQ. Trimming removed 5 bases at V and 3 bases at J, with 15 bases between. CDR3 sequence reads: CASRKVYGNYEQYF. The DNA for the CDR3 is TGCGCCAGCAGGAAAGTGTACGGGAACTACGAGCAGTACTTC.

This clonotype was detected many times. V and J are TRBV20-1 and TRBJ2-5, with 9 bases identical to TRBD2. CDR3 length: 14 residues. The V gene's germline CDR1 is DFQATT and CDR2 SNEGSKA (reference sequence). J was trimmed by 2 bases and V by 6 bases; bases with no gene match: 7. The CDR3 sequence is CSATLAGIQETQYF. As DNA, the CDR3 is TGCAGTGCCACTCTAGCGGGGATACAAGAGACCCAGTACTTC.

The genes are TRBV21-1 and TRBJ2-7. TRBV21-1 is classified as a pseudogene. There are 11 residues in the CDR3. CDR3 coding DNA: TGTGCCAGCAGCAATCTCTACGAGCAGTACTTC. Its protein product is CASSNLYEQYF.

This clonotype occurred a few times. V usage is TRBV12-3 or TRBV12-4 and J usage is TRBJ1-6; 12 nucleotides line up with TRBD1. This CDR3 contains 14 residues. Germline trimming cut 5 bases from V and 7 bases from J; bases unmatched to any gene: 0. The CDR3 loop reads CASSGTGGNSPLHF. DNA for the CDR3: TGTGCCAGCAGTGGGACAGGGGGCAATTCACCCCTCCACTTT.

The V call is TRBV29-1, the J call TRBJ1-2; D not resolved. Germline CDR1 and CDR2: SQVTM and ANQGSEA. Trimming pared 5 bases from V and 4 bases from J, leaving 11 bases between. This CDR3 spans 12 amino acids. CDR3: CSVRLGFYGYTF. The CDR3 bases are TGCAGCGTTCGCCTCGGTTTCTATGGCTACACCTTC.

The chain couples TRBV7-9 to TRBJ2-3, with D maybe TRBD1 (6 bases). The CDR3 length is 15 residues. Per the germline V gene, CDR1 is SEHNR and CDR2 is FQNEAQ (reference sequence). The V end lost 1 base, the J end lost 2 bases, and 10 bases lay between the germline ends. CDR3 in amino acids: CASSLGGGNTDTQYF. The CDR3 nucleotides read TGTGCCAGCAGCTTAGGAGGGGGAAACACAGATACGCAGTATTTT.

Many counts were recorded for this clonotype. The V and J genes are TRBV29-1 and TRBJ2-4; D is ambiguous. The CDR3 loop spans 15 amino acids. Germline CDR1 SQVTM, CDR2 ANQGSEA. Trimming stripped 1 base from V and 1 base from J, with 11 bases between. The CDR3 is CSVEGVPEAKNIQYF. As DNA, the CDR3 is TGCAGCGTTGAAGGAGTTCCGGAGGCCAAAAACATTCAGTACTTC.

CDR3 residues: CASSPSGTNYGYTF. In nucleotides, the CDR3 is TGCGCCAGCAGCCCAAGCGGGACCAACTATGGCTACACCTTC. The V call is TRBV5-1, the J call TRBJ1-2; TRBD1 is a possible D gene (5 bases). Trimming took 4 bases from V and 2 from J, leaving 12 bases between them. The CDR3 totals 14 residues. Germline V gene sequence: CDR1 SGHRS, CDR2 YFSETQ.

Many counts were recorded for this clonotype. The rearrangement joins TRBV7-8 to TRBJ2-2, with D perhaps TRBD1 (5 bases). The CDR3 contains 16 residues. The V end was cut by 1 base, the J end by 2 bases, with 11 bases between. CDR1 and CDR2 from the germline V gene are SGHVS and FQNEAQ. CDR3 coding DNA: TGTGCCAGCAGCTTAGAGCCAGGGATTAACACCGGGGAGCTGTTTTTT. Its protein product is CASSLEPGINTGELFF.

In its sample, this clonotype was seen a few times. The V and J genes are TRBV7-8 and TRBJ2-1; 10 positions match TRBD1. Germline trimming cut 1 base from V and 6 bases from J; bases unmatched to any gene: 3. This CDR3 is 15 amino acids long. The V gene's germline CDR1 is SGHVS and CDR2 FQNEAQ. CDR3 in amino acids: CASSLEWTGGNEQFF. The CDR3 nucleotides read TGTGCCAGCAGCTTAGAGTGGACAGGGGGCAATGAGCAGTTCTTC.

This clonotype was seen only a few times. The chain recombines TRBV5-6 with TRBJ1-6, with 9 bases lining up with TRBD1. The CDR3 extends over 16 amino acids. V was pared by 0 bases and J by 6 bases, with 4 bases of the junction left unmatched. Germline assignment: CDR1 SGHDT and CDR2 YYEEEE. The CDR3 protein is CASSLGSGQGNSPLHF. CDR3 nucleotide sequence: TGTGCCAGCAGCTTGGGATCGGGACAGGGTAATTCACCCCTCCACTTT.

The chain is built from TRBV6-4 and TRBJ2-1; 7 nucleotides match TRBD1. Unmatched junction bases numbered 12, after V lost 6 bases and J lost 7 bases. This CDR3 spans 15 amino acids. Germline V gene sequence: CDR1 MRHNA, CDR2 SNTAGT. CDR3 nucleotides: TGTGCCAGCAGCGATGGAACAGGGGTTCAGAATGAGCAGTTCTTC. Its translation: CASSDGTGVQNEQFF.

V gene TRBV19 combines with J gene TRBJ1-4, with no clear D. The germline V gene encodes CDR1 LNHDA and CDR2 SQIVND (reference sequence). V lost 5 bases to trimming and J lost 6 bases, with 7 bases between them. This CDR3 spans 12 amino acids. The CDR3 sequence: CASSQQHEKLFF. Here the CDR3 DNA reads TGTGCCAGTAGTCAACAGCATGAAAAACTGTTTTTT. The whole variable domain, remainder taken from reference TRBV19 and TRBJ1-4, is DGGITQSPKYLFRKEGQNVTLSCEQNLNHDAMYWYRQDPGQGLRLIYYSQIVNDFQKGDIAEGYSVSREKKESFPLTVTSAQKNPTAFYLCASSQQHEKLFFGSGTQLSVL.

This chain uses TRBV3-1 with TRBJ1-6, with D maybe TRBD1 (6 bases). Germline CDR1 is LGHDT and CDR2 is YNNKEL (reference sequence). Trimming removed 3 bases at V and 8 bases at J, with 26 bases between. The CDR3 spans 19 residues. The CDR3 region has the DNA TGTGCCAGCAGCCACAACCGGGACAAATCTTTTCGGGGGCATTCACCCCTCCACTTT. As protein: CASSHNRDKSFRGHSPLHF. Based on the CDR3 plus reference TRBV3-1 and TRBJ1-6, the full variable domain is DTAVSQTPKYLVTQMGNDKSIKCEQNLGHDTMYWYKQDSKKFLKIMFSYNNKELIINETVPNRFSPKSPDKAHLNLHINSLELGDSAVYFCASSHNRDKSFRGHSPLHFGNGTRLTVT.

In this sample, this clonotype turned up many times. V is TRBV20-1 and J is TRBJ2-2; D is unresolved. The CDR3 sequence is 13 residues long. Per germline, CDR1 DFQATT and CDR2 SNEGSKA (reference sequence). Between the trimmed V and J ends, which lost 2 bases and 1 base, there was a span of 5 bases. The CDR3 coding sequence is TGCAGTGCTAGATGGCGGAACACCGGGGAGCTGTTTTTT. Its protein is CSARWRNTGELFF.

This clonotype was counted many times. V gene TRBV20-1 combines with J gene TRBJ2-5; tentative D call: TRBD1 (5 bases). Trimming pared 0 bases from V and 5 bases from J, leaving 16 bases between. This CDR3 region has 15 residues. In germline, CDR1 is DFQATT, CDR2 SNEGSKA (reference sequence). The CDR3 is CSARDWQGKLETQYF. Written as DNA, the CDR3 is TGCAGTGCTAGAGATTGGCAGGGAAAATTGGAGACCCAGTACTTC.

This clonotype was seen only a few times. V usage is TRBV7-9 and J usage is TRBJ2-5, with D tentatively TRBD1 or TRBD2 (5 bases each). From germline, CDR1 is SEHNR and CDR2 FQNEAQ (reference sequence). There are 14 residues in the CDR3. The V gene lost 4 bases and the J gene lost 2 bases, with 11 bases spanning the gap. CDR3 amino acids: CASSYGTEQETQYF. In nucleotides, the CDR3 is TGTGCCAGCAGCTACGGGACGGAACAAGAGACCCAGTACTTC.

A few counts support this clonotype. The CDR3 sequence is CASSRGTGYYEQYF. As DNA, the CDR3 is TGTGCCAGCAGTAGGGGGACAGGGTATTACGAGCAGTACTTC. V usage is TRBV27 and J usage is TRBJ2-7; TRBD1 aligns across 9 bases. V lost 5 bases to trimming and J lost 4 bases; unmatched junction nucleotides: 6. The CDR3 covers 14 residues. Germline V gene data show CDR1 as MNHEY and CDR2 as SMNVEV (reference sequence).

This clonotype was picked up many times. This chain connects TRBV10-3 to TRBJ1-6, with D unresolved. This CDR3 region has 13 residues. V dropped 3 bases and J dropped 8 bases, with 8 bases sitting between them. Germline V gives CDR1 ENHRY, CDR2 SYGVKD. CDR3 in amino acids: CAISDSWDSPLHF. CDR3 nucleotide sequence: TGTGCCATCAGTGATTCCTGGGATTCACCCCTCCACTTT.

In this sample, this clonotype turned up many times. The chain uses TRBV5-5 and TRBJ1-4, with no clear D. The germline gives CDR1 SGHKS, CDR2 YYEKEE (reference sequence). This CDR3 has 14 amino acids. Trimming removed 1 base from V and 4 bases from J, with 8 bases in between. The CDR3 sequence is CASSLRLLNEKLFF. As DNA, the CDR3 is TGTGCCAGCAGCTTGAGGCTCCTTAATGAAAAACTGTTTTTT.

This clonotype was recorded a few times. V is TRBV2 and J is TRBJ2-7, with D tentatively TRBD1 (5 bases). V gave up 4 bases and J gave up 2 bases, with 9 bases separating them. Germline CDR1 and CDR2: SNHLY and FYNNEI. This CDR3 is 13 amino acids long. The CDR3 sequence is CASSVRQTYEQYF. The CDR3, as DNA: TGTGCCAGCAGTGTAAGACAGACCTACGAGCAGTACTTC.

This clonotype has a handful of counts. The gene calls are TRBV13 and TRBJ1-1; 12 positions match TRBD1. The V segment lost 5 bases and the J segment 5 bases; nucleotides outside the gene matches: 9. Germline V gene sequence: CDR1 PRHDT, CDR2 FYEKMQ (reference sequence). The CDR3 spans 16 residues. The CDR3 DNA follows: TGTGCCAGCAGCAACCGGGACAGGGGGCTGGAGACTGAAGCTTTCTTT. Its protein is CASSNRDRGLETEAFF.

The V and J genes are TRBV9 and TRBJ1-1, with 9 bases aligning to TRBD1. Germline CDR1 is SGDLS and CDR2 is YYNGEE. The CDR3 contains 15 residues. V lost 1 base, J lost 5 bases, and 6 bases stayed unmatched. CDR3 loop: CASSVNTGGFTEAFF. In nucleotides, the CDR3 is TGTGCCAGCAGCGTAAATACAGGGGGCTTTACTGAAGCTTTCTTT.

The V and J genes are TRBV29-1 and TRBJ1-4; D is ambiguous. CDR1 and CDR2 from the germline V gene are SQVTM and ANQGSEA. The CDR3 length is 12 residues. The V and J ends lost 6 bases and 6 bases respectively, with 11 bases between them. CDR3 DNA: TGCAGCGTCGCCAATGACGATGAAAAACTGTTTTTT. Translating gives CSVANDDEKLFF.

The chain uses TRBV10-3 and TRBJ1-5; 7 bases map to TRBD1. Germline loops: CDR1 ENHRY, CDR2 SYGVKD. Trimming cost V 3 bases and J 2 bases; bases outside gene matches: 7. This CDR3 has 16 amino acids. CDR3 coding DNA: TGTGCCATCAGTGACTTCGACAGGGATGGCAATCAGCCCCAGCATTTT. Protein product: CAISDFDRDGNQPQHF.

There are a few counts of this clonotype. This chain joins TRBV29-1 and TRBJ2-7; 7 bases agree with TRBD1. The CDR3 is 12 residues long. Per the germline V gene, CDR1 is SQVTM and CDR2 is ANQGSEA. V dropped 4 bases and J dropped 3; count of bases not matched to a gene: 3. The CDR3 coding sequence is TGCAGCGTTGTGCAGGGGGTCTACGAGCAGTACTTC. It codes for CSVVQGVYEQYF.